The clone carrying this T cell receptor (beta chain) was detected a few times. Its antigen remains unidentified. This entry is derived from a study of beta chain features in type 1 diabetes. Looking at the study overall: Examination spanned around 110,000,000 sorted cells from all samples. General observations from the study: Cells carrying high TCR expression could end up over-represented when cDNA is sequenced. Healthy donors had naive, central memory and Treg TCRB repertoires that appeared less similar than those seen among patients. In every one of the four CD4+ subsets, TCRB CDR3s were moderately but significantly shorter in Type 1 diabetes patients.

Expressed TCRB transcripts got sequenced, as all isolated RNA was reverse transcribed. Naive, central memory and regulatory T cell samples produced a mean of about 3.5 million reads. Assay used: immunoSEQ multiplex PCR; TCRdb lists only in-frame clones, some missing. In the table there are 200,000 to 250,000 clones, roughly 13% of which are singletons. The germline V and J ends were trimmed by 4 bases and 4 bases, with 12 bases remaining between them. The CDR3 totals 14 residues. Germline values: CDR1 SGHRS, CDR2 YFSETQ. This receptor was obtained from a man aged 30 to 45 with type 1 diabetes. The chain carries TRBV5-1 and TRBJ2-1; D perhaps matches TRBD1 (6 bases). The sample taken for sequencing was naive CD4+ T cells from blood. DNA for the CDR3: TGCGCCAGCAGCCAAGGACAGAGTTACAATGAGCAGTTCTTC. It codes for CASSQGQSYNEQFF.